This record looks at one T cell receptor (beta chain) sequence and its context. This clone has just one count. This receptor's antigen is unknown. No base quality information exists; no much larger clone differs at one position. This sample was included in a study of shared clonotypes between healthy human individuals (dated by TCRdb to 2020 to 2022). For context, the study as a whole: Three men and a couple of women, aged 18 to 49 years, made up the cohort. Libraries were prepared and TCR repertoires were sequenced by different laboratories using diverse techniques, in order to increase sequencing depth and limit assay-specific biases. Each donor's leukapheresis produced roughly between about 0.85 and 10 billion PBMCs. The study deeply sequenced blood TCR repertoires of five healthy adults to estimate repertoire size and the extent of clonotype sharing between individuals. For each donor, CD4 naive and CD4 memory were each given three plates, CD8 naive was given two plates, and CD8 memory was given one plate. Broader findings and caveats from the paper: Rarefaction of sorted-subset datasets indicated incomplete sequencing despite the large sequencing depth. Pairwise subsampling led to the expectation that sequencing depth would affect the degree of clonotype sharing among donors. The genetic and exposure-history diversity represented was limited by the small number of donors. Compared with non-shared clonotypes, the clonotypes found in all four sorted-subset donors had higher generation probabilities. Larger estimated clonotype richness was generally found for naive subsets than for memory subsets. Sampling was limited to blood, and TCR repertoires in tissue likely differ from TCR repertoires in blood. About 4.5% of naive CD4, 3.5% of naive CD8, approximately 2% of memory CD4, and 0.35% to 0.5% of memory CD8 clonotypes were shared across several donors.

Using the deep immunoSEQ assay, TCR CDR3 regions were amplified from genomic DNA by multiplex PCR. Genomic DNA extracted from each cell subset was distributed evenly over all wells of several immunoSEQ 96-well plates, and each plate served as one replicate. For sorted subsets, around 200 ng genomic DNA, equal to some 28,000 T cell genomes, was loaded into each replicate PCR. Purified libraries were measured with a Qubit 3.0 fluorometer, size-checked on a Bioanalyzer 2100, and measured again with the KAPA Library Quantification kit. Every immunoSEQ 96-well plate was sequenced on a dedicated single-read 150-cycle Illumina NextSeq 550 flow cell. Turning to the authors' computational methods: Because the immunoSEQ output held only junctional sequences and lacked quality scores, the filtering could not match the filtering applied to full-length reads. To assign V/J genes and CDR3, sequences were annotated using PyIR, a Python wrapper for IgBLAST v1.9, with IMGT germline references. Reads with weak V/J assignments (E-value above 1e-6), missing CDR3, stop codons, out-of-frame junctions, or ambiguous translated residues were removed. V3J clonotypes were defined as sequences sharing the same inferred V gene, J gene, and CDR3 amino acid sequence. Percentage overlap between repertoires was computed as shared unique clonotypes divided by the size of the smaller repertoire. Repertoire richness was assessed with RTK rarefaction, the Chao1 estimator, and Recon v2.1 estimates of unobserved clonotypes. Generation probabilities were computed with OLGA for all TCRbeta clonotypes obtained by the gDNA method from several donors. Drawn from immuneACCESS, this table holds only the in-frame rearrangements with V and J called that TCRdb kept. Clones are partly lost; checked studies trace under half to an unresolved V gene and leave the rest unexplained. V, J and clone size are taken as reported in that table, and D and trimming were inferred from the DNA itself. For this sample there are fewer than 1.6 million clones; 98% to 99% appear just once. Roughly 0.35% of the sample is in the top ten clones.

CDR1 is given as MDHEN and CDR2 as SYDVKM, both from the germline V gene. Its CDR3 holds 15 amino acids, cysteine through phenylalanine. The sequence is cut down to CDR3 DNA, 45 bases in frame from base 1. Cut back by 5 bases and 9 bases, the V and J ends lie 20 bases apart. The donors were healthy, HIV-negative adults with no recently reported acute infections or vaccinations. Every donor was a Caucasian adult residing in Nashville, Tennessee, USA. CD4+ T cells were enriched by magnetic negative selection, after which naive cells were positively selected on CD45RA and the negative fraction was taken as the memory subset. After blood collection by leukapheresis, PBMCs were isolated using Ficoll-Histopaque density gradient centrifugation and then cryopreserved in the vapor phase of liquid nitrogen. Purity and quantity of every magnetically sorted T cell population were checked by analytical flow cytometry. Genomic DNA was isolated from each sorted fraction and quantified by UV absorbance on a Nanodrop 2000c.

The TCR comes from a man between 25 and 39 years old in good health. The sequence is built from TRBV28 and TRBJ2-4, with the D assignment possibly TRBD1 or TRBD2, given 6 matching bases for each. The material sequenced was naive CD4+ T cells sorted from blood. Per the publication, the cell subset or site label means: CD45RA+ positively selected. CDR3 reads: CASSRDRGGKGIQYF. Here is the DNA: TGTGCCAGCAGTCGTGATCGAGGGGGGAAAGGCATTCAGTACTTC. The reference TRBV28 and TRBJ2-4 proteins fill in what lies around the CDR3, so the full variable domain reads DVKVTQSSRYLVKRTGEKVFLECVQDMDHENMFWYRQDPGLGLRLIYFSYDVKMKEKGDIPEGYSVSREKKERFSLILESASTNQTSMYLCASSRDRGGKGIQYFGAGTRLSVL.